A single sample is the source of the 26 T cell receptor beta chains below, sequenced in a study of blood T cell repertoires in COVID-19. The repertoire was sequenced with immunoSEQ multiplex PCR; TCRdb's copy has only in-frame clones and lacks some. Of approximately 150,000 clones in the sample, approximately 80% were seen once. The sample comprised PBMCs or T cells enriched from blood (not recorded which). These receptors all stem from a man aged 40-55 years who had recovered from COVID-19.

The CDR3 protein is CASSLTGTGYNEQFF. DNA for the CDR3: TGTGCCAGCTCTTTAACCGGGACAGGCTACAATGAGCAGTTCTTC. The chain combines TRBV5-5 with TRBJ2-1, with TRBD1 identical over 8 bases. The CDR3 extends over 15 amino acids. The V and J ends lost 7 bases and 3 bases, in that order; junction bases with no gene match: 9. The germline gives CDR1 SGHKS, CDR2 YYEKEE (reference sequence).

This clone was seen a handful of times. CDR3 sequence (DNA): TGTGCCAGCAGTCAGACAAGGAACACTGAAGCTTTCTTT. Translation gives CASSQTRNTEAFF. The chain couples TRBV27 to TRBJ1-1; D remains unclear. Trimming shortened V by 5 bases and J by 1 base, and 8 bases separated the two germline ends. The CDR3 totals 13 residues. Germline V gene lookup returns CDR1 MNHEY and CDR2 SMNVEV (reference sequence).

V usage is TRBV19 and J usage is TRBJ1-1, with D hard to call. This CDR3 is 13 amino acids long. V was cut by 6 bases and J by 6 bases, with 14 bases left in between. From germline, CDR1 is LNHDA and CDR2 SQIVND (reference sequence). For the CDR3, the DNA is TGTGCCAGTAGATCAAACCTGGGCCCTGAAGCTTTCTTT. Translating it yields CASRSNLGPEAFF.

The chain couples TRBV5-3 to TRBJ2-1; a possible D gene is TRBD2 (6 bases). TRBV5-3 is flagged as an ORF with uncertain function. V was pared by 4 bases and J by 0 bases, with 14 bases between. The CDR3 is made up of 16 amino acids. CDR3 nucleotides: TGTGCCAGAAGCATCGAGCGGGCCGGCTCCTACAATGAGCAGTTCTTC. It is translated as CARSIERAGSYNEQFF.

V is TRBV6-6 and J is TRBJ1-1; 11 nucleotides line up with TRBD1. This CDR3 comprises 16 residues. Germline V gene lookup returns CDR1 MNHNY and CDR2 SVGAGI (reference sequence). V dropped 2 bases and J dropped 6; count of bases not matched to a gene: 8. The CDR3 loop reads CASSYGRDRGLPEAFF. CDR3 nucleotide sequence: TGTGCCAGCAGTTACGGTCGGGACAGGGGGTTGCCTGAAGCTTTCTTT.

V and J are TRBV3-1 (or the pseudogene TRBV3-2) and TRBJ2-7, with a possible D match to TRBD2 (5 bases). Germline V gene sequence: CDR1 LGHDT, CDR2 YNNKEL (reference sequence). The CDR3 spans 13 residues. V was shortened by 4 bases and J by 1 base, with 8 bases between the two germline ends. CDR3 residues: CASSLGLSYEQYF. For the CDR3, the DNA is TGTGCCAGCAGCCTCGGACTTTCCTACGAGCAGTACTTC.

The chain has TRBV10-2 and TRBJ1-4; D is perhaps TRBD1 (5 bases). CDR3 length: 15 amino acids. The germline gives CDR1 WSHSY, CDR2 SAAADI. Trimming pared 0 bases from V and 8 bases from J, leaving 13 bases between. CDR3 amino acids: CASSESQPGKEKLFF. The CDR3 nucleotides are TGCGCCAGCAGTGAGTCGCAGCCAGGGAAGGAAAAACTGTTTTTT.

The chain has TRBV12-5 and TRBJ2-3; D remains ambiguous. The CDR3 extends over 13 amino acids. Trimming removed 3 bases at V and 5 bases at J, with 9 bases between. Looked up from germline, CDR1 is LGHNT and CDR2 is FRNRAP. The DNA of the CDR3 is TGTGCTAGTGGTTTTATGGGCCGAGATACGCAGTATTTT. This translates into CASGFMGRDTQYF. The full variable domain, its missing parts supplied by reference TRBV12-5 and TRBJ2-3, is DARVTQTPRHKVTEMGQEVTMRCQPILGHNTVFWYRQTMMQGLELLAYFRNRAPLDDSGMPKDRFSAEMPDATLATLKIQPSEPRDSAVYFCASGFMGRDTQYFGPGTRLTVL.

This clone has only a few counts. This rearrangement joins TRBV7-9 to TRBJ2-1, with a possible D match to TRBD2 (6 bases). The CDR3 sequence is 14 residues long. Looked up from germline, CDR1 is SEHNR and CDR2 is FQNEAQ (reference sequence). The CDR3 DNA sequence: TGTGCAGTCGGGAGCTTACCCCCCTACAATGAGCAGTTCTTC. Translated: CAVGSLPPYNEQFF.

This clone was detected once. This sequence joins TRBV19 and TRBJ1-5; D is possibly TRBD1 (6 bases). With 5 bases removed from V and 5 bases from J, the gap between germline ends came to 16 bases. Per germline, CDR1 LNHDA and CDR2 SQIVND (reference sequence). This CDR3 comprises 15 residues. The DNA for the CDR3 is TGTGCCAGTAGTGGGGGGGCCGGAAAGGATCAGCCCCAGCATTTT. Amino acids: CASSGGAGKDQPQHF. Variable domain in full (rest from reference TRBV19 and TRBJ1-5): DGGITQSPKYLFRKEGQNVTLSCEQNLNHDAMYWYRQDPGQGLRLIYYSQIVNDFQKGDIAEGYSVSREKKESFPLTVTSAQKNPTAFYLCASSGGAGKDQPQHFGDGTRLSIL.

CDR3 in amino acids: CASNPGGDQPQHF. The CDR3, as DNA: TGTGCCAGCAACCCCGGCGGAGATCAGCCCCAGCATTTT. This sequence joins TRBV25-1 and TRBJ1-5; D remains unclear. Germline lookup yields CDR1 MGHDK and CDR2 SYGVNS. V lost 7 bases, J lost 5 bases, and 12 bases lay in between. The CDR3 contains 13 residues.

Only a few counts were recorded for this clone. The V gene is TRBV29-1, the J gene TRBJ1-2; D is undetermined. Germline CDR1 and CDR2: SQVTM and ANQGSEA. The germline V and J ends were trimmed by 8 bases and 5 bases, with 12 bases remaining between them. This CDR3 has 11 residues. CDR3 loop: CSSGDKYGYTF. CDR3 sequence (DNA): TGCAGCTCCGGGGATAAGTATGGCTACACCTTC.

The chain is built from TRBV9 and TRBJ2-1, with a possible D match to TRBD1 (5 bases). V lost 0 bases and J lost 6, with 13 bases in between. This CDR3 region has 15 residues. Germline lookup yields CDR1 SGDLS and CDR2 YYNGEE. The CDR3 region has the DNA TGTGCCAGCAGCGTAGAAGGGATTAGGGGCAATGAGCAGTTCTTC. Translated: CASSVEGIRGNEQFF.

This clone was found many times. The chain has TRBV6-6 and TRBJ1-4; D is possibly TRBD1 (5 bases). The V gene's germline CDR1 is MNHNY and CDR2 SVGAGI (reference sequence). Between the trimmed V and J ends, which lost 6 bases and 7 bases, there was a span of 30 bases. The CDR3 is 19 amino acids. In DNA, the CDR3 is TGTGCCAGCAGACGAGAGGGCCAGGGACGGCTACTAGCGGGTGAAAAACTGTTTTTT. This encodes CASRREGQGRLLAGEKLFF.

The chain combines TRBV12-3 or TRBV12-4 with TRBJ2-7, with D possibly TRBD1 on 7 matching bases. Trimming cost V 8 bases and J 9 bases, with 20 bases left between them. The CDR3 contains 13 residues. CDR3 coding DNA: TGTGCCAGCGGCGGGACAGAGACCTTCGGGCAGTACTTC. The encoded protein is CASGGTETFGQYF.

This sequence joins TRBV5-1 and TRBJ2-5, with no clear D. V was cut by 2 bases and J by 2 bases, with 10 bases left in between. Germline V gene lookup returns CDR1 SGHRS and CDR2 YFSETQ. The CDR3 consists of 14 residues. CDR3 bases: TGCGCCAGCAGCTTCTCCAGCGCACAAGAGACCCAGTACTTC. It codes for CASSFSSAQETQYF.

The chain combines TRBV7-9 with TRBJ2-1, with D uncertain. Trimming left V 4 bases short and J 8 bases short, with 6 bases between. There are 11 residues in the CDR3. Per germline, CDR1 SEHNR and CDR2 FQNEAQ (reference sequence). CDR3: CASSSYDEQFF. Written as DNA, the CDR3 is TGTGCCAGCAGCTCGTATGATGAGCAGTTCTTC. Filled out from reference TRBV7-9 and TRBJ2-1, the complete variable domain reads DTGVSQNPRHKITKRGQNVTFRCDPISEHNRLYWYRQTLGQGPEFLTYFQNEAQLEKSRLLSDRFSAERPKGSFSTLEIQRTEQGDSAMYLCASSSYDEQFFGPGTRLTVL.

A note on this clone: One junction end disagrees with the germline gene, perhaps due to a read error. J is TRBJ1-5 and V is TRBV6-5, with D perhaps TRBD1 (5 bases). Germline V lookup: CDR1 MNHEY, CDR2 SVGAGI. The CDR3 has 14 residues. This chain's CDR3 is CASSAGPINRPQHF. The DNA of the CDR3 is TGTGCCAGCAGCGCGGGACCGATCAATCGGCCCCAGCATTTT.

The V gene is TRBV7-3, the J gene TRBJ2-3; possibly TRBD2 for D (6 bases). The CDR3 spans 14 residues. V lost 0 bases to trimming and J lost 4 bases, with 8 bases between them. CDR1 and CDR2 from the germline V gene are SGHTA and FQGTGA. CDR3 DNA: TGTGCCAGCAGCTTAACGGGGGAGGCAGATACGCAGTATTTT. Translated: CASSLTGEADTQYF.

Only a few counts were recorded for this clone. The chain uses TRBV29-1 and TRBJ1-1; D not resolved. The CDR3 loop spans 12 amino acids. The germline gives CDR1 SQVTM, CDR2 ANQGSEA. Trimming took 4 bases from V and 0 from J, leaving 6 bases between them. The CDR3 DNA reads as TGCAGCGTTGTGAAGCTGAACACTGAAGCTTTCTTT. Amino acid sequence: CSVVKLNTEAFF.

V and J are TRBV5-4 and TRBJ1-1; 9 nucleotides line up with TRBD1. CDR1 is SGHNT, CDR2 YYREEE, per germline (reference sequence). Trimming at V came to 2 bases and at J to 6 bases, leaving 2 bases not matched to a gene. The CDR3 is 13 amino acids. The CDR3 DNA reads TGTGCCAGCAGCTTAGGGACAGGGTCTGAAGCTTTCTTT. It is translated as CASSLGTGSEAFF.

The rearrangement links TRBV21-1 to TRBJ2-7; the listed D gene, TRBD1, was not tested against the DNA. TRBV21-1 is designated a pseudogene. This CDR3 is 15 amino acids long. This CDR3 reads CASSSVRDSSYEQYV. Here the CDR3 DNA reads TGTGCCAGCAGCTCGGTGAGGGACAGCTCCTACGAGCAGTACGTC.

The gene calls are TRBV3-1 (or the pseudogene TRBV3-2) and TRBJ1-3; the match to TRBD1 covers 9 bases. V was clipped by 2 bases and J by 0 bases; unmatched bases: 5. CDR1 is LGHDT and CDR2 is YNNKEL in the germline V gene (reference sequence). This CDR3 is 17 amino acids long. The CDR3 reads CASSQWGQGPSGNTIYF. The CDR3 region has the DNA TGTGCCAGCAGCCAATGGGGACAGGGACCCTCTGGAAACACCATATATTTT.

The chain couples TRBV3-1 (or the pseudogene TRBV3-2) to TRBJ2-1; maybe TRBD1 (5 bases). CDR1 and CDR2 (germline): LGHDT, YNNKEL (reference sequence). Trimming took off 4 bases at V and 1 base at J, with 11 bases between the two ends. The CDR3 contains 15 residues. CDR3: CASSRRQGSYNEQFF. The CDR3 DNA reads as TGTGCCAGCAGCCGCAGGCAGGGTTCCTACAATGAGCAGTTCTTC.

The chain recombines TRBV5-1 with TRBJ2-1; TRBD2 aligns across 7 bases. Germline V gives CDR1 SGHRS, CDR2 YFSETQ. Trimming at V came to 0 bases and at J to 4 bases, leaving 4 bases not matched to a gene. CDR3 length: 15 amino acids. CDR3 loop: CASSLAAGTYNEQFF. The CDR3 region has the DNA TGCGCCAGCAGCTTGGCAGCGGGGACTTACAATGAGCAGTTCTTC.

The chain joins TRBV7-3 to TRBJ2-3; D is perhaps TRBD2 (7 bases). V shed 5 bases and J shed 5 bases, with 17 bases lying between them. CDR3 length: 15 amino acids. Germline lookup yields CDR1 SGHTA and CDR2 FQGTGA. The CDR3 spells CASSRVGGPVDTQYF. CDR3 DNA: TGTGCCAGCAGCCGTGTGGGGGGGCCAGTAGATACGCAGTATTTT.